Below, 2 T cell receptor beta chains from the same sample are listed, as sequenced in a study of response to subunit inactivated influenza vaccine. TCRdb analysed the RT-PCR reads with MiXCR anew, one entry per CDR3 protein. Among about 650,000 distinct CDR3 sequences, 12% to 15% were seen once, and the ten largest hold roughly 7.6%. This sample comprised PBMCs from blood, obtained less than 15 days before vaccination. Receptors originate from a man in his forties or fifties who received an inactivated influenza vaccine.

A few counts support this clonotype. This chain joins TRBV6-2 or TRBV6-3 and TRBJ2-7; D perhaps matches TRBD1 (6 bases). The V and J ends lost 7 bases and 0 bases respectively, with 16 bases between them. The CDR3 totals 15 residues. Germline V gene lookup returns CDR1 MNHEY and CDR2 SVGEGT. In DNA, the CDR3 is TGTGCCAGCACCCGAGCCGGGACACTCTCCTACGAGCAGTACTTC. It yields the protein CASTRAGTLSYEQYF.

This clonotype was observed once. A read error may explain this, as a much larger clone is one base away. The chain employs TRBV5-5 and TRBJ2-1; 7 nucleotides align to TRBD1. With V trimmed by 4 bases and J by 5 bases, 9 bases remained unmatched. The CDR3 totals 15 residues. Per germline, CDR1 SGHKS and CDR2 YYEKEE (reference sequence). The CDR3 protein is CASSNGQEGNNEQFF. The CDR3 region has the DNA TGTGCCAGCAGCAATGGACAGGAAGGTAACAATGAGCAGTTCTTC.